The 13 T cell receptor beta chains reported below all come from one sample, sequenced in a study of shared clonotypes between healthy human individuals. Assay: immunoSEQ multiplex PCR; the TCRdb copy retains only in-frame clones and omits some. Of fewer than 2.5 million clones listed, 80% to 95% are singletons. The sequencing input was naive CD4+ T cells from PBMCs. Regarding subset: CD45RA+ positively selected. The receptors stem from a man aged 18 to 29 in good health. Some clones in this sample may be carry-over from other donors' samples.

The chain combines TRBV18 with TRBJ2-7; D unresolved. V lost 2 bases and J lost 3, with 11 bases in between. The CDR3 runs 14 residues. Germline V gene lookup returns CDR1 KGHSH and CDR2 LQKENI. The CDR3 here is CASSPGITVYEQYF. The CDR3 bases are TGTGCCAGCTCACCAGGCATTACAGTCTACGAGCAGTACTTC. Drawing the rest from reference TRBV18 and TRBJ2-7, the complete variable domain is NAGVMQNPRHLVRRRGQEARLRCSPMKGHSHVYWYRQLPEEGLKFMVYLQKENIIDESGMPKERFSAEFPKEGPSILRIQQVVRGDSAAYFCASSPGITVYEQYFGPGTRLTVT.

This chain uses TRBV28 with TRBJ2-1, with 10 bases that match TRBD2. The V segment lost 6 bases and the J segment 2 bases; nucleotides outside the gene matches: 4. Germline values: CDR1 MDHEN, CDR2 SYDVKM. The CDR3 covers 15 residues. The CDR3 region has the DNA TGTGCCAGCAGCGCAGCGGGAGGGGCCTACAATGAGCAGTTCTTC. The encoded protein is CASSAAGGAYNEQFF.

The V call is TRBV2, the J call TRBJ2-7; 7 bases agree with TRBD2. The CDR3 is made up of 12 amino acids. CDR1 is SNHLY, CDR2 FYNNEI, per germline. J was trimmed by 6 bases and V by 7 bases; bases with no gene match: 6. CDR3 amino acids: CASTRGESEQYF. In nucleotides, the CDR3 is TGTGCCAGCACTCGGGGGGAAAGCGAGCAGTACTTC.

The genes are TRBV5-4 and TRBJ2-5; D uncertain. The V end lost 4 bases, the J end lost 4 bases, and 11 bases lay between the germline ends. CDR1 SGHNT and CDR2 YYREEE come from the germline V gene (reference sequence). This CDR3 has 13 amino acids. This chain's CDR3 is CASSIGPLETQYF. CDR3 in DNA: TGTGCCAGCAGCATAGGACCGTTAGAGACCCAGTACTTC.

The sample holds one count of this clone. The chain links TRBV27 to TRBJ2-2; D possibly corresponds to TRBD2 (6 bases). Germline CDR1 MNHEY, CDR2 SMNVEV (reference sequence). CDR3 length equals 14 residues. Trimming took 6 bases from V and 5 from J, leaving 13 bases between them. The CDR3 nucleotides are TGTGCCAGCAGGCGGGACCAAGGTACCGGGGAGCTGTTTTTT. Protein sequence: CASRRDQGTGELFF.

The CDR3 DNA is TGTGCCAGCAGCCCGGGCAATCCCTACCAAGAGACCCAGTACTTC. The encoded protein is CASSPGNPYQETQYF. V gene TRBV6-5 combines with J gene TRBJ2-5; D ambiguous. This CDR3 is built from 15 residues. V lost 6 bases and J 0 bases, leaving 14 bases between the germline ends. Germline loops: CDR1 MNHEY, CDR2 SVGAGI.

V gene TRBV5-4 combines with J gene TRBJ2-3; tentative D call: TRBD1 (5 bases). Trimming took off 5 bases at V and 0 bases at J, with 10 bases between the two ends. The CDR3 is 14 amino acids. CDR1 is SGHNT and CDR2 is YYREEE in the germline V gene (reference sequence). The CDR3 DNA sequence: TGTGCCAGCAGTTCAGGGTCTAGCACAGATACGCAGTATTTT. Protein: CASSSGSSTDTQYF.

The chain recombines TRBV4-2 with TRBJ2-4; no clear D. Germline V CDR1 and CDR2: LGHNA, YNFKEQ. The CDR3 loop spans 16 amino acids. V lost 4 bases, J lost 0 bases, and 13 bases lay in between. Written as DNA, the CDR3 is TGTGCCAGCAGCCCCCGGACGTCCTTAGCCAAAAACATTCAGTACTTC. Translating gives CASSPRTSLAKNIQYF.

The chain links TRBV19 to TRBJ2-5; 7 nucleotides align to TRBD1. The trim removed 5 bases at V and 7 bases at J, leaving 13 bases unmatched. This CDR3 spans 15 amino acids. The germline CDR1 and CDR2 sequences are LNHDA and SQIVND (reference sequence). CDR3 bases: TGTGCCAGTAGTGCAACCCGACAGGGTAGGGGGACCCAGTACTTC. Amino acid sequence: CASSATRQGRGTQYF.

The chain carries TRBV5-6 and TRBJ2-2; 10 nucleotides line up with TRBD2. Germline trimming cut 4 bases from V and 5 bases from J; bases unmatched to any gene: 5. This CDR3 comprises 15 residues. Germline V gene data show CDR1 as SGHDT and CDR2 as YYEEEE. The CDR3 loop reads CASSTAGGSTGELFF. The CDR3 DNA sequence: TGTGCCAGCAGCACAGCGGGAGGGTCTACCGGGGAGCTGTTTTTT.

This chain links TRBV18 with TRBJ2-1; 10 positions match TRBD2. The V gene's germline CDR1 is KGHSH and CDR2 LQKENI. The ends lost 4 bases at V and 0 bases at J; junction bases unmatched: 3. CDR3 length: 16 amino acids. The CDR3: CASSLASGSSYNEQFF. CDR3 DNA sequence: TGTGCCAGCTCACTTGCTAGCGGGAGCTCCTACAATGAGCAGTTCTTC.

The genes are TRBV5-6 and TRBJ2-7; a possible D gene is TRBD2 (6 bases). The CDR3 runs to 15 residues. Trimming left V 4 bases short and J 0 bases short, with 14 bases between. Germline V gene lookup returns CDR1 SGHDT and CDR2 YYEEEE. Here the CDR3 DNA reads TGTGCCAGCAGCGTATGGGACTTAAACTCCTACGAGCAGTACTTC. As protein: CASSVWDLNSYEQYF.

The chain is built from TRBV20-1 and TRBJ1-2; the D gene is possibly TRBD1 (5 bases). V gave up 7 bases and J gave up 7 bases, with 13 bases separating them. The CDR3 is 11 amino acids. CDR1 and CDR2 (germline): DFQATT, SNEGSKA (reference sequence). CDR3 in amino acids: CSEGPRRGYTF. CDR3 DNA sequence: TGCAGTGAGGGACCGCGGCGTGGCTACACCTTC.